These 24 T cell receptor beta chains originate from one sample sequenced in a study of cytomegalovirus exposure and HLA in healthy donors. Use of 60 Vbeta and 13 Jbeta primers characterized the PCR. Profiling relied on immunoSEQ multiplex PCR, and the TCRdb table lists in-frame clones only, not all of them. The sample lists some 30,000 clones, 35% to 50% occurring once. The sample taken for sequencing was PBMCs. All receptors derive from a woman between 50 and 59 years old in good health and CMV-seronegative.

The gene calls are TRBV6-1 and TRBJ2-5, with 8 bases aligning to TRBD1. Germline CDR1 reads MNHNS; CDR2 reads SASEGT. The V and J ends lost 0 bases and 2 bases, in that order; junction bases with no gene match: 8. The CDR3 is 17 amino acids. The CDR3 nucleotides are TGTGCCAGCAGTGAAGCAGGGGCAGGGGGCAGTCAAGAGACCCAGTACTTC. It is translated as CASSEAGAGGSQETQYF.

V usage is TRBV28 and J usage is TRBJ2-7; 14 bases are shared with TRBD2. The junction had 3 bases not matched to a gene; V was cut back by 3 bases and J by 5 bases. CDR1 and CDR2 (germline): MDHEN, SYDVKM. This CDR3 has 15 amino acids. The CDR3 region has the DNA TGTGCCAGCAGTTTTGGGACTAGCGGGAGTCACGAGCAGTACTTC. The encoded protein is CASSFGTSGSHEQYF.

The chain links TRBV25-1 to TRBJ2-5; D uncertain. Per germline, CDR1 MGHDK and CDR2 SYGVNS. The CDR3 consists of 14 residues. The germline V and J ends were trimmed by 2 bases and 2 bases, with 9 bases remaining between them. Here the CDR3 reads CASSEDGRQETQYF. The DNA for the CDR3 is TGTGCCAGCAGTGAAGATGGTCGGCAAGAGACCCAGTACTTC.

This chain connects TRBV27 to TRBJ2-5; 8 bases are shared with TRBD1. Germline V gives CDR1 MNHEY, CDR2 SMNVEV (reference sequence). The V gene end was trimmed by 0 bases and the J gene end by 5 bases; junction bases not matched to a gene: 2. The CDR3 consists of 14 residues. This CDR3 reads CASSLSRQGETQYF. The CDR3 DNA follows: TGTGCCAGCAGTTTATCTCGACAGGGGGAGACCCAGTACTTC.

The CDR3 region is CATAPRADTQYF. For the CDR3, the DNA is TGTGCCACCGCCCCCCGAGCAGATACGCAGTATTTT. The chain employs TRBV19 and TRBJ2-3; the D is unclear. This CDR3 contains 12 residues. V was cut by 10 bases and J by 4 bases, with 12 bases left in between. Germline V gene sequence: CDR1 LNHDA, CDR2 SQIVND (reference sequence). Supplemented by reference TRBV19 and TRBJ2-3, the full variable domain reads DGGITQSPKYLFRKEGQNVTLSCEQNLNHDAMYWYRQDPGQGLRLIYYSQIVNDFQKGDIAEGYSVSREKKESFPLTVTSAQKNPTAFYLCATAPRADTQYFGPGTRLTVL.

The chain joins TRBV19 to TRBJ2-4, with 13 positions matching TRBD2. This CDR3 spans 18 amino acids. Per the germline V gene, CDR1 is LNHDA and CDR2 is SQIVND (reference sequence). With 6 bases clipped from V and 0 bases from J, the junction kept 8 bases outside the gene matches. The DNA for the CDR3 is TGTGCCAGTAGCCGACTAGCGGGGGGACCGCTAGCCAAAAACATTCAGTACTTC. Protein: CASSRLAGGPLAKNIQYF.

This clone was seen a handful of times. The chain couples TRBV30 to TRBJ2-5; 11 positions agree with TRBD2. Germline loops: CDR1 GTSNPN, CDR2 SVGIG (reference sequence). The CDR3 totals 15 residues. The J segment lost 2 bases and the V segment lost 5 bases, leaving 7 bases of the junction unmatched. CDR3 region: CAWQRGLADQETQYF. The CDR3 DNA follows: TGTGCCTGGCAGAGGGGACTAGCGGATCAAGAGACCCAGTACTTC.

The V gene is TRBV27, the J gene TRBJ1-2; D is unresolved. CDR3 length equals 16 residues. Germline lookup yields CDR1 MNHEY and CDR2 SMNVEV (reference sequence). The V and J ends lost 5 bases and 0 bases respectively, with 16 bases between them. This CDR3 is CASSPGGGKANYGYTF. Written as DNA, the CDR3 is TGTGCCAGCAGTCCTGGCGGTGGCAAAGCTAACTATGGCTACACCTTC.

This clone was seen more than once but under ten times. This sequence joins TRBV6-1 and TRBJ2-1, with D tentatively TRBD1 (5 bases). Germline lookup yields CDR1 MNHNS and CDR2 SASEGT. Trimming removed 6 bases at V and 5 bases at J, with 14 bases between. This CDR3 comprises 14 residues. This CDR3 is CASRPRVLDNEQFF. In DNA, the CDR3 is TGTGCCAGCAGGCCCAGGGTTCTGGACAATGAGCAGTTCTTC.

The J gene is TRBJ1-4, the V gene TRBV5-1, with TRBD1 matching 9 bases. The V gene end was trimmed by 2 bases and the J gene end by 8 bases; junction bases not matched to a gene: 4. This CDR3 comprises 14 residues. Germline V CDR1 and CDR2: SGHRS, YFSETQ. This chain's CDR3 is CASSFGDREEKLFF. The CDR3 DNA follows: TGCGCCAGCAGCTTCGGGGACAGGGAGGAAAAACTGTTTTTT. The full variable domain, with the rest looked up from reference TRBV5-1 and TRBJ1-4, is KAGVTQTPRYLIKTRGQQVTLSCSPISGHRSVSWYQQTPGQGLQFLFEYFSETQRNKGNFPGRFSGRQFSNSRSEMNVSTLELGDSALYLCASSFGDREEKLFFGSGTQLSVL.

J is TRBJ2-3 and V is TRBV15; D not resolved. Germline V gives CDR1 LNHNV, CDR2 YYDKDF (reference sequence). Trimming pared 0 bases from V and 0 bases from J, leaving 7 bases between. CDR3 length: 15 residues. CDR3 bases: TGTGCCACCAGCAGAGACGAGCTTAGCACAGATACGCAGTATTTT. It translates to CATSRDELSTDTQYF.

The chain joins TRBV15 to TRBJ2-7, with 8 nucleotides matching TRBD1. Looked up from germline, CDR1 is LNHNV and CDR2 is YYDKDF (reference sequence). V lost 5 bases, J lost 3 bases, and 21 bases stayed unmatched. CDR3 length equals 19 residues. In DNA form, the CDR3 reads TGTGCCACCAGCCGAGGGAAACAGGGGGGAAGAAAAAAGGACTACGAGCAGTACTTC. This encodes CATSRGKQGGRKKDYEQYF.

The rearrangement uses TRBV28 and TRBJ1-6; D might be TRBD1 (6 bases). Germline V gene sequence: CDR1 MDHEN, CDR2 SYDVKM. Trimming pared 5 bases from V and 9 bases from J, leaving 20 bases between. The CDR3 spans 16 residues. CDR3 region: CASSPPQGPVGSPLHF. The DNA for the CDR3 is TGTGCCAGCAGTCCGCCACAGGGCCCAGTGGGTTCACCCCTCCACTTT. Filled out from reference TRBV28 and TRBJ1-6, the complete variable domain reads DVKVTQSSRYLVKRTGEKVFLECVQDMDHENMFWYRQDPGLGLRLIYFSYDVKMKEKGDIPEGYSVSREKKERFSLILESASTNQTSMYLCASSPPQGPVGSPLHFGNGTRLTVT.

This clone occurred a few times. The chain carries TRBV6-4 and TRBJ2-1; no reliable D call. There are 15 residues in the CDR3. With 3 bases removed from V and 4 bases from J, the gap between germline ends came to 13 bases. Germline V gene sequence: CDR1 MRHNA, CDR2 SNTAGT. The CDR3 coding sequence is TGTGCCAGCAGTGAGTACTCGAACCCATACAATGAGCAGTTCTTC. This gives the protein CASSEYSNPYNEQFF.

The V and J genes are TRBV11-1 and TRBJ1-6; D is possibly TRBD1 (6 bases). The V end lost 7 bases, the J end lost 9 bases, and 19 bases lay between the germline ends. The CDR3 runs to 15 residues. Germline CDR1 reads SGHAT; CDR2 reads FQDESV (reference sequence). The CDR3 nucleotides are TGTGCCAGCACCACCTGGGTGGTGGGGGCTTCACCCCTCCACTTT. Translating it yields CASTTWVVGASPLHF.

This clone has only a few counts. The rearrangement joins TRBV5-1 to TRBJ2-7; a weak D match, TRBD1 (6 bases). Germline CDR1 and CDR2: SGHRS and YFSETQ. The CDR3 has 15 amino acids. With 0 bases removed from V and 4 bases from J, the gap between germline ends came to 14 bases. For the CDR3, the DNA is TGCGCCAGCAGCTTGGTGGCAGGGGATGATTACGAGCAGTACTTC. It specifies CASSLVAGDDYEQYF. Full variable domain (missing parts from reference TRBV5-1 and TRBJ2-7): KAGVTQTPRYLIKTRGQQVTLSCSPISGHRSVSWYQQTPGQGLQFLFEYFSETQRNKGNFPGRFSGRQFSNSRSEMNVSTLELGDSALYLCASSLVAGDDYEQYFGPGTRLTVT.

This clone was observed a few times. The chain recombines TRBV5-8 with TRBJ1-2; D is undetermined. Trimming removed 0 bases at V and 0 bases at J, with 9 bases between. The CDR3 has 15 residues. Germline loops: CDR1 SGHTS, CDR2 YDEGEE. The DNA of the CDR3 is TGTGCCAGCAGCTTGGTAGTGCAGGCTAACTATGGCTACACCTTC. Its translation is CASSLVVQANYGYTF.

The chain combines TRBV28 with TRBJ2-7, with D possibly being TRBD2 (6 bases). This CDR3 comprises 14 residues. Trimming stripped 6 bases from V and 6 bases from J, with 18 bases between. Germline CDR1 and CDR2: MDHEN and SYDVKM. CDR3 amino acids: CASRHPGGAREQYF. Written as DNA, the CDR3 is TGTGCCAGCAGACATCCCGGGGGAGCGCGCGAGCAGTACTTC.

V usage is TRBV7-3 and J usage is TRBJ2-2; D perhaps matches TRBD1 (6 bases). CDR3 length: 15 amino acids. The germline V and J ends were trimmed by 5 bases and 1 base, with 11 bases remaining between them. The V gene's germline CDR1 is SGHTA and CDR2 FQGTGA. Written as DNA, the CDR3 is TGTGCCAGCAGCCCCCGGACAGAGAACACCGGGGAGCTGTTTTTT. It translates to CASSPRTENTGELFF.

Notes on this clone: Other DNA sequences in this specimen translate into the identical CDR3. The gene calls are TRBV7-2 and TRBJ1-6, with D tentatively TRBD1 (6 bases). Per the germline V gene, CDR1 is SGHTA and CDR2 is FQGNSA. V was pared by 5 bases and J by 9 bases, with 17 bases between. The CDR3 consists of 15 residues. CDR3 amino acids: CASSLVTGGISPLHF. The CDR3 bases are TGTGCCAGCAGCCTAGTGACAGGCGGTATTTCACCCCTCCACTTT.

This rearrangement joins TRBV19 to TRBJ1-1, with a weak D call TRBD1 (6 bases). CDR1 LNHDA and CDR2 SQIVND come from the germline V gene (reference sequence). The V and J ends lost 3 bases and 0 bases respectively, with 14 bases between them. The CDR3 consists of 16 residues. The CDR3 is CASSIGEGGLNTEAFF. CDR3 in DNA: TGTGCCAGTAGTATTGGGGAGGGGGGGTTGAACACTGAAGCTTTCTTT. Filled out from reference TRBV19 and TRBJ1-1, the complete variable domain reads DGGITQSPKYLFRKEGQNVTLSCEQNLNHDAMYWYRQDPGQGLRLIYYSQIVNDFQKGDIAEGYSVSREKKESFPLTVTSAQKNPTAFYLCASSIGEGGLNTEAFFGQGTRLTVV.

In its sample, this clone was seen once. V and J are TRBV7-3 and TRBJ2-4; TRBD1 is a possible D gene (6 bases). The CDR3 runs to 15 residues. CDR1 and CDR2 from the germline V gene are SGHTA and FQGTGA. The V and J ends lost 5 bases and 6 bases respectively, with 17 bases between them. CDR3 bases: TGTGCCAGCAGCCCTCTCTCGGGACACCTAAACATTCAGTACTTC. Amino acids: CASSPLSGHLNIQYF.

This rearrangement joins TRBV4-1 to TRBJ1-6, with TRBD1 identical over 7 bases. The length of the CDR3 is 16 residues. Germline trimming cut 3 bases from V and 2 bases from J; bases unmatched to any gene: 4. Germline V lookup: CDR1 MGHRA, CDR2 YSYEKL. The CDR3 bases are TGCGCCAGCAGCCAGGATACAGGGGCCTATAATTCACCCCTCCACTTT. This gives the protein CASSQDTGAYNSPLHF.

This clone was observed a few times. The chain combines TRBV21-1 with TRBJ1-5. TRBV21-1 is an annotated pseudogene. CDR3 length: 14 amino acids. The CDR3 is CASPSRVGDQPQHF. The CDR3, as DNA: TGTGCCAGCCCCTCGAGGGTCGGAGATCAGCCCCAGCATTTT.